This is a list of T cell receptor beta chains from one sample in a study of T-cell memory formation after mild COVID-19. TCRdb itself ran the 5' RACE reads through MiXCR, one entry per CDR3 protein. The sample includes approximately 210,000 distinct CDR3 sequences, approximately 20% seen only once; the top ten take 2% to 2.5%. The specimen sequenced was PBMCs or a T cell subset sorted from them (not recorded which). All receptors come from an adult woman who had mild COVID-19 (a few samples of this study predate the infection). Cell type and time point are not known. Each CDR3 is given with its conserved first and last residue. Fields, in order: D gene, CDR3 length, clone size, J gene, V gene, CDR3 protein, CDR3 DNA. D genes are given only for firm matches. Rows may omit the clone size; those that give it use once, few, many or a size class.

- | 15 | - | TRBJ2-7 | TRBV4-1 | CASSQVQWWGYEQYF | TGCGCCAGCAGCCAGGTCCAGTGGTGGGGGTACGAGCAGTACTTC
- | 14 | - | TRBJ1-2 | TRBV2 | CASIRLQGGSGYTF | TGTGCCAGCATACGGCTACAAGGTGGCAGTGGCTACACCTTC
- | 13 | few | TRBJ1-1 | TRBV5-1 | CASFPFMGTEAFF | TGCGCCAGCTTTCCCTTCATGGGAACTGAAGCTTTCTTT
- | 12 | - | TRBJ1-1 | TRBV20-1 | CSIGQGNTEAFF | TGCAGTATAGGGCAGGGAAACACTGAAGCTTTCTTT
- | 15 | many | TRBJ2-5 | TRBV9 | CASSVIGGSQETQYF | TGTGCCAGCAGCGTAATCGGAGGGAGCCAAGAGACCCAGTACTTC
- | 14 | many | TRBJ1-2 | TRBV4-1 | CASSQFFTGYGYTF | TGCGCCAGCAGCCAATTCTTCACTGGCTATGGCTACACCTTC
- | 14 | many | TRBJ2-5 | TRBV11-2 | CASTTSTAQETQYF | TGTGCCAGCACCACATCGACAGCTCAAGAGACCCAGTACTTC
TRBD1 | 13 | few | TRBJ1-2 | TRBV6-6 | CASTLDRGDGYTF | TGTGCCAGCACTCTGGACAGGGGTGATGGCTACACCTTC
- | 15 | few | TRBJ1-1 | TRBV30 | CALCRGLSRGTEAFF | TGTGCCTTATGTAGAGGGCTTTCACGAGGCACTGAAGCTTTCTTT
TRBD1 | 17 | many | TRBJ2-3 | TRBV13 | CASSLSRDRGRRDTQYF | TGTGCCAGCAGCTTAAGCCGGGACAGGGGGCGTCGGGATACGCAGTATTTT
- | 12 | many | TRBJ2-3 | TRBV19 | CATRQSGDTQYF | TGTGCCACCCGACAGTCAGGAGATACGCAGTATTTT
- | 16 | few | TRBJ2-7 | TRBV7-8 | CASSPGGYRYSYEQYF | TGTGCCAGCAGCCCGGGGGGCTACCGCTACTCCTACGAGCAGTACTTC
- | 13 | few | TRBJ2-4 | TRBV30 | CACTPRAVNIQYF | TGTGCCTGCACCCCCCGGGCTGTAAACATTCAGTACTTC
- | 14 | - | TRBJ2-7 | TRBV6-5 | CASSRQGGDDEQYF | TGTGCCAGCAGCCGACAGGGAGGTGATGACGAGCAGTACTTC
- | 13 | - | TRBJ1-2 | TRBV20-1 | CSAVTDRRDGYTF | TGCAGTGCTGTAACAGACAGGAGGGATGGCTACACCTTC
TRBD1 | 13 | - | TRBJ1-2 | TRBV5-6 | CASSAKGAFGYTF | TGTGCCAGCAGCGCGAAGGGGGCGTTTGGCTACACCTTC
TRBD1 | 15 | - | TRBJ1-2 | TRBV7-9 | CASSLAGTGSYGYTF | TGTGCCAGCAGCTTAGCGGGGACAGGAAGCTATGGCTACACCTTC
- | 12 | - | TRBJ1-1 | TRBV20-1 | CSGGQGNTEAFF | TGCAGTGGTGGTCAGGGGAACACTGAAGCTTTCTTT
TRBD1 | 12 | - | TRBJ1-1 | TRBV2 | CASGTAFPEAFF | TGTGCCAGCGGGACAGCCTTTCCTGAAGCTTTCTTT
TRBD2 | 18 | few | TRBJ2-2 | TRBV5-4 | CASSLGTTGTSGTGELFF | TGTGCCAGCAGCCTAGGGACGACAGGGACTAGCGGGACCGGGGAGCTGTTTTTT
TRBD2 | 16 | - | TRBJ2-3 | TRBV2 | CASRKLAGVDTDTQYF | TGTGCCAGCAGAAAGCTAGCGGGGGTTGACACAGATACGCAGTATTTT
- | 15 | - | TRBJ1-2 | TRBV20-1 | CSASHTSRTRYGYTF | TGCAGTGCTAGCCACACCTCCAGGACTCGCTATGGCTACACCTTC
- | 14 | - | TRBJ1-2 | TRBV5-5 | CASSTVQGIDGYTF | TGTGCCAGCAGCACGGTACAGGGAATCGACGGCTACACCTTC
TRBD2 | 14 | - | TRBJ2-4 | TRBV7-9 | CASSSTSGKDIQYF | TGTGCCAGCAGCTCGACTAGCGGGAAAGACATTCAGTACTTC
- | 13 | - | TRBJ1-2 | TRBV5-4 | CASSPHGEYGYTF | TGTGCCAGCAGCCCGCACGGAGAGTACGGCTACACCTTC
TRBD1 | 17 | few | TRBJ1-6 | TRBV12-3/TRBV12-4 | CASGSLFGDSHNSPLHF | TGTGCCAGTGGTTCTTTGTTCGGGGACAGCCATAATTCACCCCTCCACTTT
- | 14 | few | TRBJ2-3 | TRBV5-6 | CASSLVQGRDTQYF | TGTGCCAGCAGCTTAGTCCAGGGGAGGGATACGCAGTATTTT
TRBD1 | 16 | - | TRBJ2-1 | TRBV20-1 | CSAATGTAAFYNEQFF | TGCAGTGCTGCAACCGGGACAGCGGCCTTCTACAATGAGCAGTTCTTC
- | 15 | - | TRBJ1-5 | TRBV7-7 | CASSLDTTSDQPQHF | TGTGCTAGCAGCTTGGACACTACCTCTGATCAGCCCCAGCATTTT
- | 13 | - | TRBJ1-2 | TRBV7-9 | CASSVASDYGYTF | TGTGCCAGCAGCGTAGCCAGTGACTATGGCTACACCTTC
TRBD1 | 14 | - | TRBJ2-7 | TRBV5-1 | CASTLQGAPGEQYF | TGCGCCAGCACCTTGCAGGGGGCGCCCGGCGAGCAGTACTTC
TRBD2 | 16 | - | TRBJ2-5 | TRBV19 | CASSSGLAGVYKTQYF | TGTGCCAGTAGTAGCGGACTAGCGGGAGTTTATAAGACCCAGTACTTC
- | 13 | few | TRBJ2-1 | TRBV19 | CASQWAQFGEQFF | TGTGCCAGCCAATGGGCCCAGTTTGGTGAGCAGTTCTTC
- | 16 | few | TRBJ2-1 | TRBV12-3/TRBV12-4 | CASSRWQVSGYNEQFF | TGTGCCAGCAGCCGATGGCAGGTTTCGGGGTACAATGAGCAGTTCTTC
- | 13 | - | TRBJ2-1 | TRBV7-9 | CASSWGGLNEQFF | TGTGCCAGCAGCTGGGGGGGGCTCAATGAGCAGTTCTTC
TRBD2 | 19 | many | TRBJ2-3 | TRBV4-1 | CASSQTGRGLAGGTDTQYF | TGCGCCAGCAGCCAGACCGGCCGGGGACTAGCGGGAGGCACAGATACGCAGTATTTT
TRBD1 | 14 | - | TRBJ1-1 | TRBV29-1 | CSVTRTGENTEAFF | TGCAGCGTCACCCGGACAGGGGAGAACACTGAAGCTTTCTTT
TRBD2 | 14 | few | TRBJ2-7 | TRBV15 | CATSPTGLAGEQYF | TGTGCCACCAGCCCGACGGGACTAGCGGGCGAGCAGTACTTC
- | 12 | few | TRBJ2-3 | TRBV7-2 | CASSTRGLVGYF | TGTGCCAGCAGCACGAGGGGACTGGTGGGGTATTTT
- | 15 | few | TRBJ1-2 | TRBV12-3/TRBV12-4 | CASSLAGAGNYGYTF | TGTGCCAGCAGTTTAGCGGGGGCGGGGAACTATGGCTACACCTTC
- | 13 | many | TRBJ1-5 | TRBV18 | CASSRSDNQPQHF | TGTGCCAGCTCACGCTCCGACAATCAGCCCCAGCATTTT
TRBD1 | 14 | - | TRBJ2-2 | TRBV29-1 | CSVRDRIETGELFF | TGCAGCGTCAGGGACAGGATAGAAACCGGGGAGCTGTTTTTT
- | 11 | few | TRBJ2-5 | TRBV2 | CASSNPRAQYF | TGTGCCAGCAGTAACCCCCGGGCCCAGTACTTC
- | 14 | few | TRBJ1-4 | TRBV5-1 | CASSIRAENEKLFF | TGCGCCAGCAGCATCAGGGCAGAGAATGAAAAACTGTTTTTT
- | 14 | few | TRBJ1-1 | TRBV14 | CASSTPRGDTEAFF | TGTGCCAGCAGCACCCCCCGTGGGGACACTGAAGCTTTCTTT
TRBD1 | 14 | many | TRBJ1-2 | TRBV11-2 | CASSLLGTDYGYTF | TGTGCCAGCAGCTTACTAGGGACAGACTATGGCTACACCTTC
TRBD2 | 16 | - | TRBJ2-3 | TRBV5-6 | CASSSGLAVSTDTQYF | TGTGCCAGCAGCTCGGGACTAGCGGTTAGCACAGATACGCAGTATTTT
- | 17 | - | TRBJ2-3 | TRBV7-9 | CASSPPGFRERADTQYF | TGTGCCAGCAGCCCACCGGGATTCCGGGAACGAGCAGATACGCAGTATTTT
- | 13 | - | TRBJ2-7 | TRBV20-1 | CSARGDVAVEQYF | TGCAGTGCTCGCGGTGATGTGGCGGTCGAGCAGTACTTC
- | 13 | - | TRBJ2-3 | TRBV12-3/TRBV12-4 | CASSFSVTDTQYF | TGTGCCAGCAGTTTTTCCGTCACAGATACGCAGTATTTT
- | 12 | - | TRBJ2-3 | TRBV20-1 | CSAMTDGDTQYF | TGCAGTGCTATGACGGATGGGGATACGCAGTATTTT
TRBD2 | 16 | few | TRBJ2-5 | TRBV7-6 | CASSLVGWGGGETQYF | TGTGCCAGCAGCTTAGTCGGATGGGGGGGAGGAGAGACCCAGTACTTC
- | 11 | few | TRBJ2-5 | TRBV6-2/TRBV6-3 | CASIGLKTQYF | TGTGCCAGCATAGGTTTGAAGACCCAGTACTTC
TRBD2 | 15 | few | TRBJ2-7 | TRBV19 | CASRLTSGNIYEQYF | TGTGCCAGTAGGTTGACTAGCGGGAATATCTACGAGCAGTACTTC
- | 12 | few | TRBJ2-3 | TRBV7-2 | CASSFAGDTQYF | TGTGCCAGCAGCTTTGCGGGAGATACGCAGTATTTT